This T cell receptor (beta chain) is from a study of blood T cell repertoires in COVID-19. For the study at large: Donors in the United States, Italy and Spain gave samples during acute or convalescent COVID-19.

This CDR3 comprises 15 residues. The ends lost 6 bases at V and 4 bases at J; junction bases unmatched: 10. Germline CDR1 SGHAT, CDR2 FQNNGV. As handled by the study authors: Scientists estimated how many nucleated cells there were by amplifying reference gene primers. Data came from immunoSEQ multiplex PCR; TCRdb stores just in-frame clones and leaves some out. V and J calls and clone size are copied from that table; D and trimming were computed from the DNA. This sample has 300,000 or so clones; approximately 90% occur once, and the top ten carry roughly 3.9%. This sequence was found in a woman aged 40 to 50 with acute or convalescent COVID-19. The sequencing sample was made of peripheral blood. V gene TRBV11-2 combines with J gene TRBJ1-2; 8 bases are a match to TRBD1. Here the CDR3 reads CASSRTGSPSYGYTF. Here the CDR3 DNA reads TGTGCCAGCAGTCGGACAGGGAGCCCCTCCTATGGCTACACCTTC.